Following are 2 T cell receptor beta chains from one sample sequenced in a study of metastatic and nonmetastatic thyroid tumors. TCRdb reassembled clones from the PCR reads with MiXCR. This sample has about 11,000 clones, with around two fifths found just once. Thyroid surgery took place with no prior treatment in any patient. Sample: tumor tissue. These receptors were collected from a female donor with papillary thyroid cancer or a benign thyroid nodule (not recorded which). Some clones in this sample may be carry-over from other donors' samples.

This clone has a handful of counts. This chain links TRBV12-3 or TRBV12-4 with TRBJ1-1; D unclear. This CDR3 is built from 13 residues. Trimming cost V 6 bases and J 1 base, with 9 bases left between them. The CDR3 DNA reads as TGTGCCAGCAGCCCGGACGGGAACACTGAAGCTTTCTTT. Its protein product is CASSPDGNTEAFF.

The chain couples TRBV7-9 to TRBJ2-2; 9 nucleotides line up with TRBD1. Looked up from germline, CDR1 is SEHNR and CDR2 is FQNEAQ (reference sequence). Trimming took 9 bases from V and 6 from J; bases not matched to a gene: 11. The CDR3 is 15 residues long. CDR3 in amino acids: CASTPGQGLSGELFF. CDR3 nucleotides: TGTGCCAGTACACCGGGACAGGGCTTATCCGGGGAGCTGTTTTTT.